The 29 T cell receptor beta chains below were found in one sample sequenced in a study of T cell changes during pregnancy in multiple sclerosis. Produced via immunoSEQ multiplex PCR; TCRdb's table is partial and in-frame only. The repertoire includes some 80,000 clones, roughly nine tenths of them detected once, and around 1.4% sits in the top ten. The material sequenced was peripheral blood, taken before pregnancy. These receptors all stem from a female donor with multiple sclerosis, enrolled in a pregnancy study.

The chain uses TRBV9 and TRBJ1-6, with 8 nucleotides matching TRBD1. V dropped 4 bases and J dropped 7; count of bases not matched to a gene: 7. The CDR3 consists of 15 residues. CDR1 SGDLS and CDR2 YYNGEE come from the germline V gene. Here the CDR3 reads CASSSQGQANSPLHF. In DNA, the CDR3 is TGTGCCAGCAGCAGTCAGGGACAGGCAAATTCACCCCTCCACTTT.

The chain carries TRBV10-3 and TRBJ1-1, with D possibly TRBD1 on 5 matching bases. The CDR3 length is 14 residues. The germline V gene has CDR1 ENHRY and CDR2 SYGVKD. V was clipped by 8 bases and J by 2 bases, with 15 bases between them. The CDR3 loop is CAIAGRGVNTEAFF. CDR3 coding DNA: TGTGCCATCGCAGGGCGAGGAGTAAACACTGAAGCTTTCTTT.

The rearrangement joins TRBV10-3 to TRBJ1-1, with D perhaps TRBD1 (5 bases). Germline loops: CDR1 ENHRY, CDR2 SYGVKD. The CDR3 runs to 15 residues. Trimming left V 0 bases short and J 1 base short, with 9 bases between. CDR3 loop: CAISESGGKNTEAFF. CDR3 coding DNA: TGTGCCATCAGTGAGTCGGGGGGAAAGAACACTGAAGCTTTCTTT.

CDR3 sequence: CASSAGGTSYEQYF. CDR3 nucleotide sequence: TGTGCCAGCAGTGCCGGGGGGACCAGCTACGAGCAGTACTTC. This chain uses TRBV2 with TRBJ2-7, with 7 bases aligning to TRBD2. V trimming: 4 bases; J trimming: 3 bases; junction bases outside the gene matches: 6. There are 14 residues in the CDR3. CDR1 and CDR2 (germline): SNHLY, FYNNEI.

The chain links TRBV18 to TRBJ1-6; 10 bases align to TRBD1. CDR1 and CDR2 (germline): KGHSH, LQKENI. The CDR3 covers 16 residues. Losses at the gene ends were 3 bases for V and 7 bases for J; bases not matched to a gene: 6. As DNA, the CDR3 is TGTGCCAGCTCACCGCGACAGGGGGCTCTAAATTCACCCCTCCACTTT. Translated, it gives CASSPRQGALNSPLHF. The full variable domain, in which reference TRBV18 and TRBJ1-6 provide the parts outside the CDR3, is NAGVMQNPRHLVRRRGQEARLRCSPMKGHSHVYWYRQLPEEGLKFMVYLQKENIIDESGMPKERFSAEFPKEGPSILRIQQVVRGDSAAYFCASSPRQGALNSPLHFGNGTRLTVT.

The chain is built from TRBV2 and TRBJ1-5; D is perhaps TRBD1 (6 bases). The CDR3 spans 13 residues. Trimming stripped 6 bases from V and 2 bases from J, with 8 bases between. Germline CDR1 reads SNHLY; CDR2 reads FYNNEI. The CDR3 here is CASRQGGNQPQHF. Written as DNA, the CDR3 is TGTGCCAGCAGACAGGGAGGCAATCAGCCCCAGCATTTT.

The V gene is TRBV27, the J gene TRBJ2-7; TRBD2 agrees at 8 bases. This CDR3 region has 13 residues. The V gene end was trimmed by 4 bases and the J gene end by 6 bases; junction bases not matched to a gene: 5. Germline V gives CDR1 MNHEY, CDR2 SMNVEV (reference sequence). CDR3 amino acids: CASSYGTRSEQYF. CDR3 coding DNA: TGTGCCAGCAGTTACGGGACTAGAAGCGAGCAGTACTTC.

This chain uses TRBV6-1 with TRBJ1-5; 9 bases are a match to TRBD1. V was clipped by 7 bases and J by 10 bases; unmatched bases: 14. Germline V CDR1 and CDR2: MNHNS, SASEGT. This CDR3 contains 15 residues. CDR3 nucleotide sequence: TGTGCCAGCACGGGTCCTACAGGGGGCCCCTCTCCCCAGCATTTT. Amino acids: CASTGPTGGPSPQHF.

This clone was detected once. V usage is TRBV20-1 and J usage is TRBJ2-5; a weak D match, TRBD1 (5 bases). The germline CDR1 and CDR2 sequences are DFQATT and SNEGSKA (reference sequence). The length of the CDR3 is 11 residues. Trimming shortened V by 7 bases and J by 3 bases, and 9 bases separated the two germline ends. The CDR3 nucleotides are TGCAGTGGAGGCAGGGAAGAGACCCAGTACTTC. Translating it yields CSGGREETQYF.

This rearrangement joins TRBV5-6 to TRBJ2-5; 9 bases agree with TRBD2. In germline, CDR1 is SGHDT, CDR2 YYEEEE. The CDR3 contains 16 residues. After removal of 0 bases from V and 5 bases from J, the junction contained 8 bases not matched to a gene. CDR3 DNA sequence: TGTGCCAGCAGCTTGGACGCGGGGGGGCCGCGGGAGACCCAGTACTTC. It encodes CASSLDAGGPRETQYF.

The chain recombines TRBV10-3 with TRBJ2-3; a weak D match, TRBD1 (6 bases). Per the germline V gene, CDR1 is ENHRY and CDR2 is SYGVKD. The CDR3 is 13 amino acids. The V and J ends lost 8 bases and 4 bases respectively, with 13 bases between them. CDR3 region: CAIEDPGADTQYF. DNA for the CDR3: TGTGCCATCGAGGACCCAGGGGCAGATACGCAGTATTTT.

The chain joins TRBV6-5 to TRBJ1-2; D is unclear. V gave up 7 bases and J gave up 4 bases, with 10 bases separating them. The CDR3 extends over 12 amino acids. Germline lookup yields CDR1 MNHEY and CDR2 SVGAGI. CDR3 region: CASTLSSYGYTF. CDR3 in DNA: TGTGCCAGCACACTCTCGTCCTATGGCTACACCTTC.

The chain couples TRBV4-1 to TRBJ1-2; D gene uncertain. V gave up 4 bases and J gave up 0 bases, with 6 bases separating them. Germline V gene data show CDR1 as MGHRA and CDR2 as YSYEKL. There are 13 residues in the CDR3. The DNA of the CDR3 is TGCGCCAGCAGCCTGGGCTCTAACTATGGCTACACCTTC. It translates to CASSLGSNYGYTF.

The CDR3 DNA sequence: TGTGCCAGCAGTCCAACGGGAATCTCCTACAATGAGCAGTTCTTC. The encoded protein is CASSPTGISYNEQFF. V gene TRBV6-5 combines with J gene TRBJ2-1; D is possibly TRBD2 (5 bases). This CDR3 is built from 15 residues. In germline, CDR1 is MNHEY, CDR2 SVGAGI. Trimming cost V 5 bases and J 0 bases, with 11 bases left between them.

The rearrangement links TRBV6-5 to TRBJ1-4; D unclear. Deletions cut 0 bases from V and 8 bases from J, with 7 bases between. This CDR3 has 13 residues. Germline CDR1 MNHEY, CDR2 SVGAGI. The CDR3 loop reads CASSYSPGEKLFF. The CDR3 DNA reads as TGTGCCAGCAGTTACTCGCCAGGCGAAAAACTGTTTTTT.

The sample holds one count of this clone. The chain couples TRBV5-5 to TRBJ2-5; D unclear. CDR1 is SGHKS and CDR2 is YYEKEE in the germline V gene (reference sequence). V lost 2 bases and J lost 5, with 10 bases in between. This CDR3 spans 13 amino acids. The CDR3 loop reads CASSFSGQETQYF. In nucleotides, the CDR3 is TGTGCCAGCAGCTTCTCAGGCCAGGAGACCCAGTACTTC.

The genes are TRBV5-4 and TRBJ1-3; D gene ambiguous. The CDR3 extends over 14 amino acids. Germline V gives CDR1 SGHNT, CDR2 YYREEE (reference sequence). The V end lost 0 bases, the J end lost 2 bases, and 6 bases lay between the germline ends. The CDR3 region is CASSLGAPGNTIYF. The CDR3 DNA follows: TGTGCCAGCAGCTTGGGGGCCCCTGGAAACACCATATATTTT.

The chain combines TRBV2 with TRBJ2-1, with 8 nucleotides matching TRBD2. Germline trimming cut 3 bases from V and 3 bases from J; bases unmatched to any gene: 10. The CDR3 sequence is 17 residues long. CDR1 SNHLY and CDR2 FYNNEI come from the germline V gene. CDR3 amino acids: CASSERRGGGVYNEQFF. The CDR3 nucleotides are TGTGCCAGCAGTGAGCGTCGGGGGGGCGGAGTCTACAATGAGCAGTTCTTC.

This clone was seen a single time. CDR3 loop: CASSTGGTDTQYF. CDR3 coding DNA: TGCGCCAGCAGTACGGGGGGCACAGATACGCAGTATTTT. The chain employs TRBV5-1 and TRBJ2-3, with D possibly matching TRBD2 (6 bases). The CDR3 sequence is 13 residues long. Germline V gives CDR1 SGHRS, CDR2 YFSETQ. V was pared by 5 bases and J by 1 base, with 8 bases between.

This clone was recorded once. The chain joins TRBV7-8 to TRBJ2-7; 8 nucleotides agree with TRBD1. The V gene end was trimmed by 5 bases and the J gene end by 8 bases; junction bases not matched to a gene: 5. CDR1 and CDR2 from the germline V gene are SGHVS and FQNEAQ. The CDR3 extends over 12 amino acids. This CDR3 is CASSMDRVKQYF. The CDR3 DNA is TGTGCCAGCAGCATGGACAGGGTAAAGCAGTACTTC.

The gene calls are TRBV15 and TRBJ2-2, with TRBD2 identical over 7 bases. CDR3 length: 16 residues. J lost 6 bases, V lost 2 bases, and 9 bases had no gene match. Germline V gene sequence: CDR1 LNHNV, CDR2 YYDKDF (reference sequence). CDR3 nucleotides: TGTGCCACCAGCAGAAGGAGCGGGGTCGGCTCCGGGGAGCTGTTTTTT. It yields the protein CATSRRSGVGSGELFF.

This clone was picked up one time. CDR3 DNA: TGTGCCAGCAGCCAAGATTCTGCTGGGGCCAACGTCCTGACTTTC. Its translation is CASSQDSAGANVLTF. The chain uses TRBV14 and TRBJ2-6, with D unclear. The germline V and J ends were trimmed by 0 bases and 2 bases, with 5 bases remaining between them. CDR3 length: 15 residues. Looked up from germline, CDR1 is SGHDN and CDR2 is FVKESK.

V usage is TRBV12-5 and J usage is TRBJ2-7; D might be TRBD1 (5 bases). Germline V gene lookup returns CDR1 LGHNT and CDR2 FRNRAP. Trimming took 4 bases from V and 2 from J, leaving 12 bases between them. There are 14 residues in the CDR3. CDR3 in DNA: TGTGCTAGTGGTTACGGCAGGGATCCCTACGAGCAGTACTTC. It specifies CASGYGRDPYEQYF.

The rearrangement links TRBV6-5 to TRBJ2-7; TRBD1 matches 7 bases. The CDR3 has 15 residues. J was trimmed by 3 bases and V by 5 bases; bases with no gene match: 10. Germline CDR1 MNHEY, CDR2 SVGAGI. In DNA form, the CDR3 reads TGTGCCAGCAGTCATTCAGACAGGGACCTCTACGAGCAGTACTTC. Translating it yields CASSHSDRDLYEQYF.

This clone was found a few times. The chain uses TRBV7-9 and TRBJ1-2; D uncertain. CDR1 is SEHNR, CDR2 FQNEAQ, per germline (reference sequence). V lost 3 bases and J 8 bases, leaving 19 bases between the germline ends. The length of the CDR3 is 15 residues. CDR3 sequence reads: CASSFGEGGFDGYTF. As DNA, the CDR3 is TGTGCCAGCAGCTTTGGGGAGGGTGGCTTTGACGGCTACACCTTC.

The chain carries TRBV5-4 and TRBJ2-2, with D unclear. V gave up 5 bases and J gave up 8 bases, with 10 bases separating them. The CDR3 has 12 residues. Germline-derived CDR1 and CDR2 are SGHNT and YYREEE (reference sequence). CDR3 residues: CASRSVWGELFF. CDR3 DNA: TGTGCCAGCAGATCGGTTTGGGGGGAGCTGTTTTTT.

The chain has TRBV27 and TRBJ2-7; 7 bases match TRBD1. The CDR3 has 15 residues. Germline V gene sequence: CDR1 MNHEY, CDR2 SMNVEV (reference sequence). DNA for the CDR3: TGTGCGACAAGGCCCGAGACAGGGATATCCTACGAGCAGTACTTC. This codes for CATRPETGISYEQYF.

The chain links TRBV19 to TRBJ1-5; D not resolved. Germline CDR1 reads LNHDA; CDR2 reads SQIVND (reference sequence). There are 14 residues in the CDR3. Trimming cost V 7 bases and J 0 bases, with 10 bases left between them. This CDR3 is CASTPTVSNQPQHF. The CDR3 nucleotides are TGTGCCAGTACTCCAACGGTTAGCAATCAGCCCCAGCATTTT.

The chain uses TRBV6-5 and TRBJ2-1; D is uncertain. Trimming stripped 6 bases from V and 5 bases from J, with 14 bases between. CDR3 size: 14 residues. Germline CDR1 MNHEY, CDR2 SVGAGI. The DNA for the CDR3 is TGTGCCAGCAGCCATGTGACTGATCACAATGAGCAGTTCTTC. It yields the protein CASSHVTDHNEQFF.